The 11 T cell receptor beta chains in this list originate from one sample, sequenced in a study of pediatric ulcerative colitis. During colonoscopy, one to two rectal pinch biopsies were collected. The method was immunoSEQ multiplex PCR; TCRdb's version includes in-frame clones alone and lacks a portion of them. Of around 20,000 clones listed, 74% are singletons. Sequenced: gut tissue. The receptors were sampled from a boy aged 5-17 years with moderate ulcerative colitis.

The V and J genes are TRBV11-2 and TRBJ2-7; D is undetermined. Trimming removed 1 base at V and 5 bases at J, with 12 bases between. The germline V gene has CDR1 SGHAT and CDR2 FQNNGV. CDR3 size: 14 residues. The CDR3 sequence is CASSLVGRIHEQYF. The DNA of the CDR3 is TGTGCCAGCAGCTTAGTGGGCAGGATCCACGAGCAGTACTTC.

The J gene is TRBJ2-6, the V gene TRBV30; weak D call: TRBD1 (5 bases). The CDR3 is made up of 18 amino acids. The V and J ends lost 4 bases and 0 bases respectively, with 19 bases between them. Germline V gene data show CDR1 as GTSNPN and CDR2 as SVGIG (reference sequence). CDR3 sequence (DNA): TGTGCCTGGAAATCGGGTCGACAGCTTAACTCTGGGGCCAACGTCCTGACTTTC. Protein product: CAWKSGRQLNSGANVLTF.

The chain uses TRBV29-1 and TRBJ2-2; D remains ambiguous. V was pared by 3 bases and J by 2 bases, with 7 bases between. Germline CDR1 and CDR2: SQVTM and ANQGSEA. This CDR3 region has 13 residues. The CDR3 DNA reads TGCAGCGTTGAGCACATAAACACCGGGGAGCTGTTTTTT. Residues: CSVEHINTGELFF.

The rearrangement uses TRBV18 and TRBJ1-1, with D uncertain. The CDR3 runs 13 residues. V gave up 6 bases and J gave up 0 bases, with 8 bases separating them. CDR1 and CDR2 (germline): KGHSH, LQKENI. The CDR3 region has the DNA TGTGCCAGCTCCCTCGGCGTGAACACTGAAGCTTTCTTT. This codes for CASSLGVNTEAFF.

The CDR3 loop is CASSPGTGWTGELFF. The DNA of the CDR3 is TGTGCCAGCAGCCCCGGGACAGGGTGGACCGGGGAGCTGTTTTTT. The gene calls are TRBV5-4 and TRBJ2-2; TRBD1 matches at 9 bases. With 4 bases clipped from V and 5 bases from J, the junction kept 6 bases outside the gene matches. CDR1 and CDR2 from the germline V gene are SGHNT and YYREEE (reference sequence). CDR3 length: 15 amino acids.

The chain is built from TRBV18 and TRBJ2-3, with TRBD1 matching over 9 bases. The CDR3 sequence is 15 residues long. In germline, CDR1 is KGHSH, CDR2 LQKENI. Trimming cost V 4 bases and J 3 bases; bases outside gene matches: 5. This chain's CDR3 is CASSQTGGGTDTQYF. Written as DNA, the CDR3 is TGTGCCAGCTCACAAACAGGGGGCGGAACAGATACGCAGTATTTT.

This chain links TRBV6-5 with TRBJ2-5; D gene uncertain. This CDR3 is built from 16 residues. Germline V lookup: CDR1 MNHEY, CDR2 SVGAGI. The V gene lost 0 bases and the J gene lost 5 bases, with 16 bases spanning the gap. The CDR3 region has the DNA TGTGCCAGCAGTTACTCGAAGTGGGATGGGGTGGAGACCCAGTACTTC. Protein sequence: CASSYSKWDGVETQYF.

V is TRBV5-1 and J is TRBJ2-2, with 10 bases matching TRBD2. This CDR3 comprises 17 residues. Germline V lookup: CDR1 SGHRS, CDR2 YFSETQ. Germline trimming cut 1 base from V and 5 bases from J; bases unmatched to any gene: 8. As DNA, the CDR3 is TGCGCCAGCAGCTTGAAGCGGGAGGGCCTGGTGACCGGGGAGCTGTTTTTT. It is translated as CASSLKREGLVTGELFF.

The sample holds a few counts of this clone. The rearrangement joins TRBV12-5 to TRBJ2-7; TRBD2 matches 10 bases. V lost 0 bases, J lost 3 bases, and 5 bases stayed unmatched. The CDR3 is made up of 16 amino acids. Per germline, CDR1 LGHNT and CDR2 FRNRAP. Written as DNA, the CDR3 is TGTGCTAGTGGTTTGGTTCAAGCGGGGGGGCTCTACGAGCAGTACTTC. This encodes CASGLVQAGGLYEQYF.

A single count supports this clone. The chain uses TRBV11-3 and TRBJ1-3; D is perhaps TRBD1 (6 bases). This CDR3 is built from 15 residues. V lost 5 bases and J 1 base, leaving 12 bases between the germline ends. CDR1 SGHNT and CDR2 YENEEA come from the germline V gene. DNA of the CDR3: TGTGCCAGCAGCCCACAGGGAACTTCTGGAAACACCATATATTTT. The encoded protein is CASSPQGTSGNTIYF.

J is TRBJ2-7 and V is TRBV7-2; D not certain. The CDR3 is 15 residues long. V shed 4 bases and J shed 2 bases, with 15 bases lying between them. Germline V gives CDR1 SGHTA, CDR2 FQGNSA. The CDR3 spells CASSSYRTRPYEQYF. The CDR3 bases are TGTGCCAGCAGCTCTTACCGGACCCGACCCTACGAGCAGTACTTC.